The text below deals with one T cell receptor (beta chain). The antigen remains undetermined. The read terminates 3 residues ahead of where the CDR3 ends, so the germline J gene completes it. This CDR3 has 15 residues. Trimming stripped 2 bases from V and 0 bases from J, with 11 bases between. Germline V gene data show CDR1 as SGHRS and CDR2 as YFSETQ. This sample is drawn from a study of T cells in women clearing cervical HPV infection. Overall study: No precancer developed; the control's incident HPV16 infection cleared within 12 months. Blood came at first lesion visit for cases, post-clearance for controls. Whole-study findings and limits: Controls had more TRBV6-7 (about 0.16%) than cases (roughly 0.11%).

immunoSEQ multiplex PCR used an average of around 1,200 ng genomic DNA. Sequenced by immunoSEQ multiplex PCR; TCRdb stores in-frame clones only, minus some. The sample has tens of thousands of clones. This chain connects TRBV5-1 to TRBJ1-2, with D possibly being TRBD1 (6 bases). The clonotype was recovered from a woman between 18 and 70 years old with a cervical HPV16 infection that either progressed to CIN3+ or cleared (not recorded which). Sequenced material: blood buffy coat. CDR3 bases read: TGCGCCAGCAGCTTCCGGGACATCCCTAACTATGGC. It codes for CASSFRDIPNYG. The whole CDR3 protein is CASSFRDIPNYGYTF.